This TCR beta chain was sequenced during a study of breast tumors, draining lymph nodes, adjacent tissues. The lymph nodes were axillary draining lymph nodes from breast cancer patients. This clonotype has at least ten counts. The CDR3 is 15 residues long. Trimming removed 1 base at V and 7 bases at J, with 11 bases between. Germline-derived CDR1 and CDR2 are SGHVS and FQNEAQ. Each CDR3 protein is one row after TCRdb ran MiXCR on the multiplex PCR reads. The sample holds about 140,000 distinct CDR3 sequences, approximately 30% seen once. V and J are TRBV7-8 and TRBJ1-6; D not resolved. Sequences were obtained from axillary lymph node tissue. The TCR comes from a female donor with breast cancer. Some clones in this sample may be carry-over from other donors' samples. As DNA, the CDR3 is TGTGCCAGCAGCTTAGAGGCAGTAAACAATTCACCCCTCCACTTT. Translating gives CASSLEAVNNSPLHF.